This TCR beta chain was recovered during a study of regulatory T cells in long-lasting Graves disease. This CDR3 has 13 residues. From germline, CDR1 is MDHEN and CDR2 SYDVKM. V was trimmed by 10 bases and J by 1 base, leaving 12 bases between them. Sample time point: newly diagnosed GD, antithyroid drugs for less than 3 months. The TCR library was prepared using RNA isolated from PBMCs. Diagnoses of Graves' disease were made by American Thyroid Association guidelines. The TCR beta library used iRepertoire HTBI primers with Arm-PCR amplification of CDR3. TCRdb recomputed calls from the multiplex PCR reads with MiXCR, one row per CDR3 protein. Of over 500,000 distinct CDR3 sequences listed, around 16% are singletons. This same sample was also part of a study on T cells in Graves' hyperthyroidism and ophthalmopathy.

The V gene is TRBV28, the J gene TRBJ2-3; D is ambiguous. This TCR was sampled from a young man with Graves disease. This specimen was peripheral blood mononuclear cells (PBMCs), taken at new diagnosis, from a patient treated with antithyroid drugs. This chain's CDR3 is CATMRGRTDTQYF. The CDR3 region has the DNA TGTGCCACCATGCGAGGTCGCACAGATACGCAGTATTTT.